These 13 T cell receptor beta chains were sequenced from one sample in a study of T-cell memory formation after mild COVID-19. TCRdb re-called the 5' RACE reads with MiXCR, one entry per CDR3 protein. The top ten clones hold roughly 27% of a sample with tens of thousands of distinct CDR3 sequences, 7.7% of them seen once. The specimen sequenced was PBMCs or a T cell subset sorted from them (not recorded which). The source is a man aged 18 to 29 who had mild COVID-19 (a few samples of this study predate the infection). Cell type and time point are not known.

The rearrangement joins TRBV28 to TRBJ1-2; D gene uncertain. The CDR3 is 14 residues long. CDR1 is MDHEN and CDR2 is SYDVKM in the germline V gene. Between the trimmed V and J ends, which lost 3 bases and 5 bases, there was a span of 13 bases. For the CDR3, the DNA is TGTGCCAGCAGTTTTGAGGGAACGGGGTATGGCTACACCTTC. This codes for CASSFEGTGYGYTF.

This clonotype was seen many times. The chain couples TRBV9 to TRBJ2-1; D is perhaps TRBD1 (6 bases). The CDR3 is made up of 15 amino acids. Germline-derived CDR1 and CDR2 are SGDLS and YYNGEE. With 7 bases removed from V and 3 bases from J, the gap between germline ends came to 17 bases. The CDR3 DNA reads as TGTGCCAGCCAGCTGGGGGCAGGGGACTACAATGAGCAGTTCTTC. Translating gives CASQLGAGDYNEQFF.

This clonotype was found many times. The chain recombines TRBV12-3 or TRBV12-4 with TRBJ1-1; 8 bases map to TRBD1. There are 14 residues in the CDR3. The V and J ends lost 3 bases and 5 bases, in that order; junction bases with no gene match: 5. The CDR3 is CASSLVTGGTEAFF. The DNA for the CDR3 is TGTGCCAGCAGTTTGGTAACAGGGGGGACTGAAGCTTTCTTT.

Ten or more counts support this clonotype. The chain uses TRBV14 and TRBJ1-4, with a possible D match to TRBD1 (5 bases). Trimming took off 3 bases at V and 10 bases at J, with 18 bases between the two ends. The CDR3 consists of 15 residues. From germline, CDR1 is SGHDN and CDR2 FVKESK. The CDR3 sequence is CASSQLAGNMGKLFF. The CDR3 nucleotides read TGTGCCAGCAGCCAGCTGGCAGGGAACATGGGAAAACTGTTTTTT.

At least ten counts were recorded for this clonotype. The rearrangement uses TRBV4-3 and TRBJ2-5, with TRBD2 identical over 10 bases. CDR3 size: 18 residues. The germline CDR1 and CDR2 sequences are LGHNA and YSLEER. V trimming: 3 bases; J trimming: 1 base; junction bases outside the gene matches: 11. The DNA of the CDR3 is TGCGCCAGCAGCCACCTCCCGGGTAGCGGGGGGATCCAAGAGACCCAGTACTTC. Protein: CASSHLPGSGGIQETQYF.

Only a few counts were recorded for this clonotype. The V call is TRBV7-9, the J call TRBJ2-7; TRBD1 aligns across 9 bases. Trimming removed 3 bases from V and 0 bases from J; junction bases left unmatched: 6. Germline CDR1 and CDR2: SEHNR and FQNEAQ (reference sequence). CDR3 length: 16 amino acids. CDR3 amino acids: CASSLGGTGSSYEQYV. CDR3 nucleotide sequence: TGTGCCAGCAGCTTGGGGGGGACAGGGAGCTCCTACGAGCAGTACGTC.

This clonotype was counted at least ten times. The chain has TRBV7-3 and TRBJ2-1; D might be TRBD2 (6 bases). The germline V and J ends were trimmed by 2 bases and 7 bases, with 15 bases remaining between them. CDR3 length equals 15 residues. Germline CDR1 is SGHTA and CDR2 is FQGTGA. CDR3 region: CASSLGGPGGNEQFF. CDR3 nucleotides: TGTGCCAGCAGCTTAGGTGGTCCAGGAGGGAATGAGCAGTTCTTC.

The chain recombines TRBV7-3 with TRBJ2-1, with 12 bases fitting TRBD2. CDR3 size: 17 residues. Germline CDR1 is SGHTA and CDR2 is FQGTGA. V dropped 2 bases and J dropped 9; count of bases not matched to a gene: 11. The CDR3 DNA is TGTGCCAGCAGCTTACATAGCGGACTAGCGGGGACGGGTGAGCAGTTCTTC. This gives the protein CASSLHSGLAGTGEQFF.

This clonotype showed up many times. V is TRBV7-2 and J is TRBJ1-5; unclear D gene. The germline CDR1 and CDR2 sequences are SGHTA and FQGNSA. V was clipped by 5 bases and J by 3 bases, with 8 bases between them. The length of the CDR3 is 13 residues. DNA of the CDR3: TGTGCCAGCAGCAAAGATCCCAATCAGCCCCAGCATTTT. It is translated as CASSKDPNQPQHF.

At least ten counts were recorded for this clonotype. The chain couples TRBV5-1 to TRBJ2-4, with TRBD1 matching 7 bases. V trimming: 0 bases; J trimming: 0 bases; junction bases outside the gene matches: 6. CDR1 SGHRS and CDR2 YFSETQ come from the germline V gene. CDR3 length: 17 amino acids. CDR3 DNA: TGCGCCAGCAGCTTGGGGGACAGCGATATAGCCAAAAACATTCAGTACTTC. It specifies CASSLGDSDIAKNIQYF. The complete variable domain, with remaining parts taken from reference TRBV5-1 and TRBJ2-4, reads KAGVTQTPRYLIKTRGQQVTLSCSPISGHRSVSWYQQTPGQGLQFLFEYFSETQRNKGNFPGRFSGRQFSNSRSEMNVSTLELGDSALYLCASSLGDSDIAKNIQYFGAGTRLSVL.

This clonotype occurred many times. The gene calls are TRBV9 and TRBJ2-5; D gene unclear. The V and J ends lost 0 bases and 2 bases respectively, with 5 bases between them. The germline V gene has CDR1 SGDLS and CDR2 YYNGEE. The CDR3 has 13 residues. The CDR3 region has the DNA TGTGCCAGCAGCGTAGCGGCTCAAGAGACCCAGTACTTC. This gives the protein CASSVAAQETQYF.

This clonotype has more than one count but fewer than ten. Written as DNA, the CDR3 is TGCGCCAGCAGCTTGGGTTTCGGCGATAATTCACCCCTCCACTTT. It is translated as CASSLGFGDNSPLHF. The rearrangement joins TRBV5-1 to TRBJ1-6, with D hard to call. CDR1 is SGHRS, CDR2 YFSETQ, per germline. Trimming stripped 0 bases from V and 5 bases from J, with 9 bases between. This CDR3 region has 15 residues.

This clonotype was picked up many times. The genes are TRBV4-3 and TRBJ2-7, with 9 nucleotides matching TRBD2. The CDR3 is 16 residues long. Looked up from germline, CDR1 is LGHNA and CDR2 is YSLEER. The V and J ends lost 2 bases and 3 bases, in that order; junction bases with no gene match: 8. The CDR3 sequence is CASSQTLTSGRYEQYF. The CDR3 nucleotides are TGCGCCAGCAGCCAAACCCTGACTAGCGGCCGCTACGAGCAGTACTTC.